This record looks at one T cell receptor beta chain sequence and its context. This sample was taken from a study of blood T cell repertoires in COVID-19. CDR1 GTSNPN and CDR2 SVGIG come from the germline V gene (reference sequence). This CDR3 region has 13 residues. Trimming pared 2 bases from V and 7 bases from J, leaving 9 bases between. Cohorts were based on clinical histories the participants reported. TCRdb's table, derived via immunoSEQ multiplex PCR, lists solely in-frame clones and lacks some. The sample includes hundreds of thousands of clones, about 86% of them seen just once. The sequenced material came from PBMCs or T cells enriched from blood (not recorded which). The clonotype originates from a woman aged 50 to 60 who had recovered from COVID-19. The V and J genes are TRBV30 and TRBJ1-6; D uncertain. The CDR3 sequence: CAWSQSPNSPLHF. The CDR3 DNA is TGTGCCTGGAGTCAGTCCCCCAATTCACCCCTCCACTTT.